These T cell receptor beta chains were read from a single sample in a study of shared clonotypes between healthy human individuals. Sequenced by immunoSEQ multiplex PCR; TCRdb stores in-frame clones only, minus some. In the table there are approximately 1,500,000 clones, 98% of which are singletons. The sequencing input was naive CD4+ T cells sorted from blood. All receptors derive from a man aged 25 to 40 in good health. Each CDR3 is given with its conserved first and last residue. A D gene is named only where the DNA matches it firmly. Clone size is stated in some rows and not others, as once, few, many or a class when expanded.

j_gene,abundance,d_gene,v_gene,CDR3nt,CDR3aa
TRBJ2-3,once,TRBD1,TRBV6-5,TGTGCCAGCAGTTACTTGAAGACAGGGGCATTGACGCAGTATTTT,CASSYLKTGALTQYF
TRBJ2-2,NA,NA,TRBV18,TGTGCCAGCTCAGAGTCGAACACCGGGGAGCTGTTTTTT,CASSESNTGELFF
TRBJ2-1,once,TRBD2,TRBV2,TGTGCCAGCAGGACAGGACTAGCGGCCTCGGCTGAGTTCTTC,CASRTGLAASAEFF
TRBJ2-7,NA,NA,TRBV11-2,TGTGCCAGCAGCTTAGTCGGGCAGGGAAGGAGGGGCTCCCACGAGCAGTACTTC,CASSLVGQGRRGSHEQYF
TRBJ2-7,NA,TRBD1,TRBV28,TGTGCCAGCCAGCCGGGACAGACCTACGAGCAGTACTTC,CASQPGQTYEQYF
TRBJ2-1,NA,TRBD2,TRBV11-2,TGTGCCAGCAGCTTAGGGGAACTAGCGGGAGTTACGAATGAGCAGTTCTTC,CASSLGELAGVTNEQFF
TRBJ2-1,NA,NA,TRBV27,TGTGCCAGCAGTTCGGGACTCGCGCCGGGGGAGCAGTTCTTC,CASSSGLAPGEQFF
TRBJ2-4,NA,NA,TRBV4-1,TGCGCCAGCAGCCAAGATGGAGAGCGTCTAGCCAAAAACATTCAGTACTTC,CASSQDGERLAKNIQYF
TRBJ1-1,NA,TRBD1,TRBV19,TGTGCCAGTAGTATGCGACAGGGGAATGAAGCTTTCTTT,CASSMRQGNEAFF
TRBJ2-7,NA,NA,TRBV11-2,TGTGCCAGCAGCTTAGAGGACGCCCGGCTCTCCTACGAGCAGTACTTC,CASSLEDARLSYEQYF
TRBJ2-6,NA,NA,TRBV5-6,TGTGCCAGCAGCTGGCGGATTAGCGGAAGAAGCTCTGGGGCCAACGTCCTGACTTTC,CASSWRISGRSSGANVLTF
TRBJ2-3,NA,NA,TRBV9,TGTGCCAGCAGCCCACAGACTAGCACAGATACGCAGTATTTT,CASSPQTSTDTQYF
TRBJ2-7,NA,NA,TRBV5-1,TGCGCCAGCAGCTTACCCTCGTCGACCACAGGCTACGAGCAGTACTTC,CASSLPSSTTGYEQYF
TRBJ2-3,once,TRBD1,TRBV28,TGTGCCAGCGGATCGGGACAGTCCACAGATACGCAGTATTTT,CASGSGQSTDTQYF
TRBJ1-1,NA,NA,TRBV2,TGTGCCAGCAGGGCGCAGTTATCCCCAGCGTATGAAGCTTTCTTT,CASRAQLSPAYEAFF
TRBJ2-1,NA,NA,TRBV10-3,TGTGCCATGCGGAGGGACAGCTTCTACAATGAGCAGTTCTTC,CAMRRDSFYNEQFF
TRBJ1-5,NA,TRBD1,TRBV7-2,TGTGCCAGCAGCCCCCGGACAGGTACGGAGCCCCAGCATTTT,CASSPRTGTEPQHF
TRBJ2-2,NA,NA,TRBV29-1,TGCAGCGTTGGCAGGGCTGGCACCGGGGAGCTGTTTTTT,CSVGRAGTGELFF
TRBJ2-5,NA,NA,TRBV21-1,TGTGCCAGTTTTTTAGCGGGAGCTAGGGAGACCCAGTACTTC,CASFLAGARETQYF
TRBJ2-3,NA,NA,TRBV11-2,TGTGCCAGCAGCTTAGTTAGTTTAGGCGCTACAGATACGCAGTATTTT,CASSLVSLGATDTQYF
TRBJ2-7,NA,TRBD2,TRBV6-5,TGTGCCACCCCGCGGGAGGTCAACTCCTACGAGCAGTACTTC,CATPREVNSYEQYF
TRBJ2-7,once,TRBD1,TRBV18,TGTGCCAGCTCAAACTTGGGGACAGGGGGCTACGAGCAGTACTTC,CASSNLGTGGYEQYF
TRBJ2-7,NA,TRBD2,TRBV6-1,TGTGCCAGCCGAGGGACTAGTGCGTGGCACGAGCAGTACTTC,CASRGTSAWHEQYF
TRBJ2-2,NA,NA,TRBV5-8,TGTGCCAGCAGCAGGAACAGGGTGAACACCGGGGAGCTGTTTTTT,CASSRNRVNTGELFF
TRBJ1-4,once,TRBD1,TRBV18,TGTGCCAGCTCACCAACAGGGGCGGCTGAAAAACTGTTTTTT,CASSPTGAAEKLFF
TRBJ2-7,NA,NA,TRBV28,TGTGCCAGCAGTCTAAACGTCGCAAAGTACGAGCAGTACTTC,CASSLNVAKYEQYF
TRBJ1-5,NA,NA,TRBV10-2,TGCGCCAGCGCCCGGGAAGCGGGTTGGCAGCCCCAGCATTTT,CASAREAGWQPQHF
TRBJ2-7,NA,NA,TRBV6-6,TGTGCCAGCAGGGGGCGGGCCGAGCAGTACTTC,CASRGRAEQYF
TRBJ1-4,NA,TRBD1,TRBV18,TGTGCCAGCTCACGCGGACAGGGGACTAATGAAAAACTGTTTTTT,CASSRGQGTNEKLFF
TRBJ2-3,NA,NA,TRBV28,TGTGCCAGCAGTTCCCCCTGGGGGGGCACAGATACGCAGTATTTT,CASSSPWGGTDTQYF
TRBJ2-7,NA,NA,TRBV28,TGTGCCAGCAGTTTAACCCCGGACAGTTACGAGCAGTACTTC,CASSLTPDSYEQYF
TRBJ2-1,NA,TRBD2,TRBV5-1,TGCGCCAGCAGCTTGAGTCCCTTAGCGGGACTAGCGGAAAATGAGCAGTTCTTC,CASSLSPLAGLAENEQFF
TRBJ2-2,NA,NA,TRBV11-3,TGTGCCAGCACCGGGGACGTCGCGTCCGGGGAGCTGTTTTTT,CASTGDVASGELFF
TRBJ2-2,NA,TRBD2,TRBV19,TGTGCCAGTACTACTAGCGGGGCCAACACCGGGGAGCTGTTTTTT,CASTTSGANTGELFF
TRBJ1-4,NA,TRBD1,TRBV7-9,TGTGCCAGCAGCATGGGGACAGGGGGTTATGAAAAACTGTTTTTT,CASSMGTGGYEKLFF
TRBJ1-1,NA,NA,TRBV4-2,TGTGCCAGCAGCCAAGATCCGGGCCCCGAAGCTTTCTTT,CASSQDPGPEAFF
TRBJ2-7,NA,TRBD1,TRBV4-3,TGCGCCAGCAGCCAAGGCCCCGGGACAGCTTACGAGCAGTACTTC,CASSQGPGTAYEQYF
TRBJ1-3,NA,NA,TRBV13,TGTGCCAGCAGCTCCCCAAGCTCTGGAAACACCATATATTTT,CASSSPSSGNTIYF